This T cell receptor (beta chain) is drawn from a study of blood T cell repertoires in COVID-19. Study at large: COVID-19 samples, acute and convalescent, were from the United States, Italy and Spain. PBMCs, B-cell-depleted T cells, or T cells were the source of the cDNA or gDNA that made up the material.

Patients of the Seattle cohort, enrolled during active infection, were followed longitudinally. In the original analysis: Scientists estimated how many nucleated cells there were by amplifying reference gene primers. Some clones are missing from TCRdb's copy, which holds only in-frame ones; the method was immunoSEQ multiplex PCR. V and J calls and clone size follow that table, whereas D and trimming were derived from the DNA. The table includes roughly 77,000 clones, roughly 72% detected once. Per germline, CDR1 SGDLS and CDR2 YYNGEE. There are 17 residues in the CDR3. V shed 3 bases and J 5 bases; nucleotides not matched to a gene: 14.

This clonotype was sampled from a man in his sixties with COVID-19, enrolled during active disease. The sample was peripheral blood. The chain has TRBV9 and TRBJ2-1; 7 bases match TRBD1. The CDR3 reads CASSDKTGNRRDNEQFF. Here the CDR3 DNA reads TGTGCCAGCAGCGATAAGACAGGGAATCGCCGGGACAATGAGCAGTTCTTC.